The entry below describes one TCR beta chain. This entry is derived from a study of regulatory T cells in long-lasting Graves disease. Combining iRepertoire HTBI primers with Arm-PCR of CDR3 regions, the authors built TCR beta libraries. Original processing methods: In the combined samples, roughly 60 TRBV and 14 TRBJ segments were identified. TCRdb re-called the multiplex PCR reads through MiXCR, storing one row per CDR3 protein. These V and J calls derive from TCRdb rather than the authors' analysis. Of a few hundred thousand distinct CDR3 sequences in the sample, about 20% are singletons; the top ten hold approximately 28%. Time point meaning: persistent/refractory GD, antithyroid drugs over 5 years with positive TRAb. PBMCs provided the RNA from which the TCR library was made. The patients were drawn from one endocrinology department in Xi'an, China. Germline CDR1 reads SGHAT; CDR2 reads FQNNGV. The V gene lost 5 bases and the J gene lost 6 bases, with 14 bases spanning the gap. The CDR3 contains 13 residues.

The receptor was isolated from a female donor with Graves disease. This chain uses TRBV11-2 with TRBJ2-7; D is unclear. The specimen comprised peripheral blood mononuclear cells (PBMCs), sampled when the disease was refractory, from a patient treated with antithyroid drugs. The CDR3 DNA follows: TGTGCCAGCAGCCCGTTTGGGCACTGCGAGCAGTACTTC. Translated: CASSPFGHCEQYF.